The rows below give T cell receptor beta chains drawn from one sample of a study of cytotoxic CD8 clonotypes in ibrutinib-treated CLL. TCRdb keeps only in-frame clones here, not all; method: immunoSEQ multiplex PCR. The sample yields 150,000 to 200,000 clones, about 88% seen once. The sample was PBMCs, taken at disease progression, from a patient treated with ibrutinib. The receptors originated from a human donor with chronic lymphocytic leukemia. Both conserved end residues are part of each CDR3. Each record gives: V gene, J gene, CDR3 length, clone size, D gene, CDR3 DNA, CDR3 protein. A D gene is named only where the DNA matches it firmly. Clone sizes are given selectively: once, few, many, or a class where the clone is expanded.

>TRBV15|TRBJ2-5|12|.|.
TGTGCCACCAGACTAGGCAGAGGGACCCAGTACTTC
CATRLGRGTQYF
>TRBV7-9|TRBJ2-7|15|.|TRBD2
TGTGCCAGCAGCCCTGGGGGGGATACCTCCTACGAGCAGTACTTC
CASSPGGDTSYEQYF
>TRBV11-3|TRBJ2-2|19|.|TRBD2
TGTGCCAGCAGCTTCCGACGTCCGGGACTAGCGGGAGGGACCGGGGAGCTGTTTTTT
CASSFRRPGLAGGTGELFF
>TRBV7-9|TRBJ2-5|11|.|.
TGTGCCAGCAGCTTACAAGAGACCCAGTACTTC
CASSLQETQYF
>TRBV19|TRBJ1-4|16|.|.
TGTGCCAGTAGTATCGGAGGGTTGAATTCGTTAGGTAAACTGTTTTTT
CASSIGGLNSLGKLFF
>TRBV4-3|TRBJ1-2|16|.|TRBD1
TGCGCCAGCAGCCAAGGGGTTCGGGACAGCCTCTATGGCTACACCTTC
CASSQGVRDSLYGYTF
>TRBV5-5|TRBJ1-1|13|.|.
TGTGCCAGCAGCTTGGGTCTTGAGGGTGAGGCTTTCTTT
CASSLGLEGEAFF
>TRBV7-6|TRBJ2-2|18|.|TRBD1
TGTGCCAGCAGCTTAGAGGGGGTCGGACAGGAGTTAACCGGGGAGCTGTTTTTT
CASSLEGVGQELTGELFF
>TRBV7-3|TRBJ2-7|16|.|TRBD2
TGTGCCAGCAGCTTAACATCGGCGGGAGTTCGGTACGAGCAGTACTTC
CASSLTSAGVRYEQYF
>TRBV28|TRBJ2-3|16|.|TRBD2
TGTGCCAGCAGTTTCTATGCCGGGAGGGCCGGGGATACGCAGTATTTT
CASSFYAGRAGDTQYF
>TRBV6-1|TRBJ2-7|14|.|.
TGTGCCAGCAGTGACCCCAGGGACGCTTACGAGCAGTACTTC
CASSDPRDAYEQYF
>TRBV19|TRBJ1-1|16|.|.
TGTGCCAGTACAGACCGACAACGCAGCATGAACACTGAAGCTTTCTTT
CASTDRQRSMNTEAFF
>TRBV7-3|TRBJ2-7|15|.|.
TGTGCCAGCAGCTCTGACCGTTGGGGATCCTACGAGCAGTACTTC
CASSSDRWGSYEQYF
>TRBV27|TRBJ2-1|13|.|.
TGTGCCAGCAGAAACAGGGTTTTAAATGAGCAGTTCTTC
CASRNRVLNEQFF
>TRBV7-9|TRBJ2-5|11|.|.
TGTGCCAGCAGTCACCCGGAGACCCAGTACTTC
CASSHPETQYF
>TRBV9|TRBJ2-1|13|once|.
TGTGCCAGCAGCGTCGCGACAGACAATGAGCAGTTCTTC
CASSVATDNEQFF
>TRBV11-2|TRBJ2-2|15|.|.
TGTGCCAGCAGCCTCAGGGAAGGGTGGACCGGGGAGCTGTTTTTT
CASSLREGWTGELFF
>TRBV4-1|TRBJ2-5|17|.|TRBD2
TGCGCCAGCAGCTCATACCGGACTAGCGGGAGGTTTGAGACCCAGTACTTC
CASSSYRTSGRFETQYF
>TRBV5-8|TRBJ1-2|12|.|.
TGTGCCAGCAGCTTGACAGGGAGTGGCTACACCTTC
CASSLTGSGYTF
>TRBV2|TRBJ2-5|14|.|.
TGTGCCAGCAGAGGTGGGGTGGTTTCAGAGACCCAGTACTTC
CASRGGVVSETQYF
>TRBV30|TRBJ1-5|16|.|TRBD1
TGTGCCTGGAGTGTAGACAGGGGCTATAGCAATCAGCCCCAGCATTTT
CAWSVDRGYSNQPQHF
>TRBV9|TRBJ1-2|14|.|TRBD1
TGTGCCAGCAGCGTACAGGGGGATAACTATGGCTACACCTTC
CASSVQGDNYGYTF
>TRBV6-1|TRBJ1-5|15|few|TRBD1
TGTGCCAGCAGCAAACAGGGGGATAGCAATCAGCCCCAGCATTTT
CASSKQGDSNQPQHF
>TRBV7-8|TRBJ1-2|12|few|.
TGTGCCTCGGGGTTCGTGGACTATGGCTACACCTTC
CASGFVDYGYTF
>TRBV28|TRBJ1-2|15|.|.
TGTGCCAGCACCAAAAGGCGGCAGGGACCTTATGGCTACACCTTC
CASTKRRQGPYGYTF
>TRBV6-5|TRBJ1-5|14|.|TRBD1
TGTGCCAGCAGGGGGACAGGCCTCAATCAGCCCCAGCATTTT
CASRGTGLNQPQHF
>TRBV25-1|TRBJ2-5|15|.|TRBD1
TGTGCCAGCAGTGAACCACAGGGGGCGGGGGAGACCCAGTACTTC
CASSEPQGAGETQYF
>TRBV19|TRBJ1-2|15|.|.
TGTGCCAGTAGTCTCGTGGACGGAACGATCTATGGCTACACCTTC
CASSLVDGTIYGYTF
>TRBV7-9|TRBJ2-3|14|.|TRBD2
TGTGCCAGCAGCCCCATCGGGAGGGGAGATACGCAGTATTTT
CASSPIGRGDTQYF
>TRBV19|TRBJ1-5|13|.|.
TGTGCCAGTAGTCGTTCGGGTAATCAGCCCCAGCATTTT
CASSRSGNQPQHF
>TRBV7-2|TRBJ2-7|14|.|.
TGTGCCAGCGCTTTGTCCTCCACCTCCTACGAGCAGTACTTC
CASALSSTSYEQYF
>TRBV7-8|TRBJ2-5|15|.|.
TGTGCCAGCAGCTTGACCGGGACATTACAAGAGACCCAGTACTTC
CASSLTGTLQETQYF
>TRBV19|TRBJ2-7|15|.|TRBD2
TGTGCCAGTAGTATGACTAGCGGCCCCCCCTACGAGCAGTACTTC
CASSMTSGPPYEQYF
>TRBV5-1|TRBJ2-3|14|.|TRBD1
TGCGCCAGCAACTACTACAGGGGCTCGGATACGCAGTATTTT
CASNYYRGSDTQYF
>TRBV29-1|TRBJ1-4|14|.|.
TGCAGCGCTCTGGGGACTGCAACTAATGAAAAACTGTTTTTT
CSALGTATNEKLFF
>TRBV5-1|TRBJ2-2|14|.|.
TGCGCCAGCAGCTTGGTTCGCGGAGGCGGGGAGCTGTTTTTT
CASSLVRGGGELFF
>TRBV5-1|TRBJ2-5|11|few|.
TGCGCCAGCAGCGTGGGGGAGACCCAGTACTTC
CASSVGETQYF
>TRBV9|TRBJ2-3|15|.|.
TGTGCCAGCAGCGTAGGGGGGGCGGTCACAGATACGCAGTATTTT
CASSVGGAVTDTQYF
>TRBV6-5|TRBJ1-5|16|few|.
TGTGCCAGCAGTTTACGGCCGGGGCCAAATAATCAGCCCCAGCATTTT
CASSLRPGPNNQPQHF
>TRBV7-3|TRBJ2-1|15|.|.
TGTGCCAGCAGCGTCCAGGGGGGTGCCTACAATGAGCAGTTCTTC
CASSVQGGAYNEQFF
>TRBV2|TRBJ1-4|15|.|.
TGTGCCAGCAGTGAAGTGGGCGAGCAAAATGAAAAACTGTTTTTT
CASSEVGEQNEKLFF
>TRBV10-3|TRBJ2-1|11|.|.
TGTGCCATCAGTGAGACCAATGAGCAGTTCTTC
CAISETNEQFF
>TRBV11-3|TRBJ2-3|15|.|.
TGTGCCAGCAGGGCGAGGGAGGCGAGCACAGATACGCAGTATTTT
CASRAREASTDTQYF
>TRBV5-1|TRBJ1-5|14|.|.
TGCGCCAGCAGCTTGGACGGGGGGAATCAGCCCCAGCATTTT
CASSLDGGNQPQHF
>TRBV7-9|TRBJ2-1|16|.|TRBD1
TGTGCCAGCAGCGTAGACAGGGGGCGAAGGGGCCCCGAGCAGTTCTTC
CASSVDRGRRGPEQFF
>TRBV5-4|TRBJ2-7|16|.|TRBD2
TGTGCCAGCAGCAAAAGCATAGCGGGAGGGCCCTACGAGCAGTACTTC
CASSKSIAGGPYEQYF
>TRBV2|TRBJ1-2|12|.|.
TGTGCCAGCAGTACAGGGACCTATGGCTACACCTTC
CASSTGTYGYTF
>TRBV9|TRBJ2-3|18|.|TRBD1
TGTGCCAGCAGCGCGCAACCCGAACAGGGGGCGCTGAAAGATACGCAGTATTTT
CASSAQPEQGALKDTQYF
>TRBV5-1|TRBJ2-2|17|.|.
TGCGCCAGCAGCTTAATGGGACCGGTAGGAAACACCGGGGAGCTGTTTTTT
CASSLMGPVGNTGELFF
>TRBV7-6|TRBJ2-7|14|.|TRBD1
TGTGCCAGCAGCTTGAGGACAGGGGCCTACGAGCAGTACTTC
CASSLRTGAYEQYF
>TRBV5-4|TRBJ2-2|17|.|TRBD2
TGTGCCAGCAGCTTGGCGTCGGGGACTAGCGGGACCGGGGAGCTGTTTTTT
CASSLASGTSGTGELFF
>TRBV29-1|TRBJ2-5|13|.|TRBD1
TGCAGCGCCGGGACAGGGGTTCCAGAGACCCAGTACTTC
CSAGTGVPETQYF
>TRBV6-1|TRBJ1-6|14|.|.
TGTGCCAGCGCCCCAGACAGGACCAATTCACCCCTCCACTTT
CASAPDRTNSPLHF
>TRBV28|TRBJ2-1|13|.|.
TGTGCCAGCAGTTTGGAGACTAGTAATGAGCAGTTCTTC
CASSLETSNEQFF
>TRBV18|TRBJ2-7|16|.|.
TGTGCCAGCTCGCATTCGACAGGACCTAGCTCCTACGAGCAGTACTTC
CASSHSTGPSSYEQYF
>TRBV15|TRBJ2-1|18|.|TRBD1
TGTGCCACCAGCAGAGATAGGCGAAGCAGGGGGCATGGGAATGAGCAGTTCTTC
CATSRDRRSRGHGNEQFF
>TRBV11-1|TRBJ2-7|12|.|.
TGTGCCAGCAGCCCCGGGTTCTACGAGCAGTACTTC
CASSPGFYEQYF
>TRBV11-2|TRBJ1-5|15|.|TRBD1
TGTGCCAGCAGCTTACGGACAGGGTCTAATCAGCCCCAGCATTTT
CASSLRTGSNQPQHF
>TRBV7-9|TRBJ1-2|13|few|.
TGTGCCAGCAGCTTGTGGGGTAACTATGGCTACACCTTC
CASSLWGNYGYTF
>TRBV6-1|TRBJ1-3|12|.|.
TGTGCCACCGCCCGCGCTGGAAACACCATATATTTT
CATARAGNTIYF